The 19 T cell receptor beta chains below come from one sample, sequenced in a study of blood T cell repertoires in COVID-19. Assay: immunoSEQ multiplex PCR; the TCRdb copy retains only in-frame clones and omits some. The sample consists of roughly 140,000 clones, more than 80% of them appearing once. The source material was peripheral blood. These TCRs come from a woman aged 80 or over with acute or convalescent COVID-19.

This chain joins TRBV10-1 and TRBJ1-3; 9 bases align to TRBD1. Germline CDR1 and CDR2: WNHNN and SYGVQD (reference sequence). The V gene end was trimmed by 4 bases and the J gene end by 4 bases; junction bases not matched to a gene: 5. CDR3 length: 15 residues. In nucleotides, the CDR3 is TGCGCCAGCAGTGTCCCGGACAGGGGCGGAAACACCATATATTTT. It yields the protein CASSVPDRGGNTIYF.

The J gene is TRBJ2-7, the V gene TRBV5-1, with 8 nucleotides matching TRBD2. Germline CDR1 reads SGHRS; CDR2 reads YFSETQ. Trimming at V came to 3 bases and at J to 0 bases, leaving 11 bases not matched to a gene. There are 17 residues in the CDR3. CDR3 bases: TGCGCCAGCAGCTCCCCACCGGGGGGGCCGAGCTCCTACGAGCAGTACTTC. It specifies CASSSPPGGPSSYEQYF.

The CDR3, as DNA: TGTGCCAGCTCAACAGGGGCTCGAGATACGCAGTATTTT. Protein: CASSTGARDTQYF. J is TRBJ2-3 and V is TRBV18, with 7 positions matching TRBD1. Germline V CDR1 and CDR2: KGHSH, LQKENI. V was clipped by 5 bases and J by 5 bases; unmatched bases: 4. There are 13 residues in the CDR3.

The chain employs TRBV2 and TRBJ1-2, with D possibly matching TRBD1 (6 bases). This CDR3 has 12 amino acids. CDR1 is SNHLY and CDR2 is FYNNEI in the germline V gene. Trimming took 1 base from V and 8 from J, leaving 8 bases between them. In DNA form, the CDR3 reads TGTGCCAGCAGTGAAGAGGGGGTAGGCTACACCTTC. Encoded protein: CASSEEGVGYTF. The whole variable domain, filled in from reference TRBV2 and TRBJ1-2, reads EPEVTQTPSHQVTQMGQEVILRCVPISNHLYFYWYRQILGQKVEFLVSFYNNEISEKSEIFDDQFSVERPDGSNFTLKIRSTKLEDSAMYFCASSEEGVGYTFGSGTRLTVV.

CDR3 sequence reads: CASSPRLAGGTDTQYF. In DNA form, the CDR3 reads TGCGCCAGCAGCCCCCGACTAGCGGGGGGCACAGATACGCAGTATTTT. The rearrangement joins TRBV5-1 to TRBJ2-3; 12 bases match TRBD2. J gave up 1 base and V 4 bases, and 4 bases lay outside the gene matches. The CDR3 covers 16 residues. Germline assignment: CDR1 SGHRS and CDR2 YFSETQ.

This chain uses TRBV5-1 with TRBJ1-1; D perhaps matches TRBD1 (6 bases). With 0 bases removed from V and 5 bases from J, the gap between germline ends came to 14 bases. This CDR3 region has 15 residues. Germline lookup yields CDR1 SGHRS and CDR2 YFSETQ. DNA of the CDR3: TGCGCCAGCAGCTTGGGGGCCAGGGGTTGGACTGAAGCTTTCTTT. It specifies CASSLGARGWTEAFF.

CDR3 in amino acids: CASSPLGAGQETQYF. In nucleotides, the CDR3 is TGTGCCAGCAGTCCGCTGGGAGCGGGGCAAGAGACCCAGTACTTC. The chain couples TRBV6-5 to TRBJ2-5; 7 nucleotides align to TRBD2. In germline, CDR1 is MNHEY, CDR2 SVGAGI. CDR3 length: 15 amino acids. The trim removed 5 bases at V and 2 bases at J, leaving 8 bases unmatched.

This clone was seen once. The chain carries TRBV30 and TRBJ1-2; D is unresolved. This CDR3 region has 12 residues. The V end was cut by 4 bases, the J end by 4 bases, with 10 bases between. Germline assignment: CDR1 GTSNPN and CDR2 SVGIG (reference sequence). For the CDR3, the DNA is TGTGCCTGGATGAGGATCCTCTATGGCTACACCTTC. As protein: CAWMRILYGYTF.

The chain carries TRBV6-5 and TRBJ2-1; weak D call: TRBD1 (6 bases). Trimming pared 7 bases from V and 4 bases from J, leaving 17 bases between. CDR1 is MNHEY and CDR2 is SVGAGI in the germline V gene. The CDR3 length is 15 residues. This CDR3 reads CASTKQGLSYNEQFF. The CDR3 DNA is TGTGCCAGCACCAAGCAGGGGTTATCATACAATGAGCAGTTCTTC.

This clone was seen more than once but under ten times. The chain combines TRBV11-2 with TRBJ2-2; 12 positions agree with TRBD2. Germline CDR1 is SGHAT and CDR2 is FQNNGV. V lost 5 bases to trimming and J lost 4 bases; unmatched junction nucleotides: 2. This CDR3 region has 15 residues. The CDR3 sequence is CASSILAGGTGELFF. The CDR3 DNA follows: TGTGCCAGCAGCATACTAGCGGGGGGCACCGGGGAGCTGTTTTTT.

The CDR3: CASSPPGRAYNEQFF. The CDR3 DNA sequence: TGTGCCAGCAGCCCACCGGGTCGCGCCTACAATGAGCAGTTCTTC. V usage is TRBV3-1 (or the pseudogene TRBV3-2) and J usage is TRBJ2-1, with D uncertain. Germline V gene data show CDR1 as LGHDT and CDR2 as YNNKEL (reference sequence). V lost 4 bases to trimming and J lost 2 bases, with 12 bases between them. The CDR3 extends over 15 amino acids.

The gene calls are TRBV10-3 and TRBJ1-1, with TRBD1 matching over 7 bases. Looked up from germline, CDR1 is ENHRY and CDR2 is SYGVKD. Trimming took 6 bases from V and 3 from J; bases not matched to a gene: 7. The CDR3 is made up of 14 amino acids. CDR3 amino acids: CAIRAGQEHTEAFF. CDR3 sequence (DNA): TGTGCCATCAGGGCCGGACAGGAACACACTGAAGCTTTCTTT.

The count of this clone is one. This chain links TRBV28 with TRBJ2-4; the D gene is possibly TRBD2 (7 bases). This CDR3 region has 14 residues. CDR1 is MDHEN, CDR2 SYDVKM, per germline. Trimming removed 0 bases at V and 9 bases at J, with 12 bases between. CDR3: CASSLWQGRGIQYF. For the CDR3, the DNA is TGTGCCAGCAGTTTATGGCAGGGGAGGGGCATTCAGTACTTC.

The chain has TRBV19 and TRBJ2-1, with 8 bases fitting TRBD2. CDR1 and CDR2 from the germline V gene are LNHDA and SQIVND (reference sequence). V trimming: 6 bases; J trimming: 0 bases; junction bases outside the gene matches: 4. The CDR3 loop spans 15 amino acids. The CDR3 DNA follows: TGTGCCAGTAGGTCGCGGGGGGACTCCTACAATGAGCAGTTCTTC. Translation gives CASRSRGDSYNEQFF. The whole variable domain, remainder taken from reference TRBV19 and TRBJ2-1, is DGGITQSPKYLFRKEGQNVTLSCEQNLNHDAMYWYRQDPGQGLRLIYYSQIVNDFQKGDIAEGYSVSREKKESFPLTVTSAQKNPTAFYLCASRSRGDSYNEQFFGPGTRLTVL.

This sequence joins TRBV6-5 and TRBJ1-6; 7 bases are shared with TRBD1. The CDR3 length is 14 residues. Unmatched junction bases numbered 8, after V lost 6 bases and J lost 9 bases. Per the germline V gene, CDR1 is MNHEY and CDR2 is SVGAGI. CDR3 DNA: TGTGCCAGCAGCAATGACAGGGACGGTTCACCCCTCCACTTT. The encoded protein is CASSNDRDGSPLHF.

In nucleotides, the CDR3 is TGTGCCAGCAGGGAGGAAGGAAACACCATATATTTT. It is translated as CASREEGNTIYF. The chain has TRBV2 and TRBJ1-3; no clear D gene. Germline V gene data show CDR1 as SNHLY and CDR2 as FYNNEI. V was clipped by 6 bases and J by 4 bases, with 7 bases between them. The CDR3 runs 12 residues.

J is TRBJ2-1 and V is TRBV7-9; weak D call: TRBD1 (8 bases). Germline lookup yields CDR1 SEHNR and CDR2 FQNEAQ (reference sequence). The CDR3 totals 15 residues. Between the trimmed V and J ends, which lost 10 bases and 4 bases, there was a span of 20 bases. In nucleotides, the CDR3 is TGTGCCACCTTTTTAACAGGGGGAGGGTACAATGAGCAGTTCTTC. Translating gives CATFLTGGGYNEQFF.

This rearrangement joins TRBV7-2 to TRBJ2-7, with TRBD1 matching 7 bases. Trimming cost V 2 bases and J 5 bases; bases outside gene matches: 6. The CDR3 is 14 residues long. The germline V gene has CDR1 SGHTA and CDR2 FQGNSA. The CDR3 sequence is CASSLQQGNHEQYF. The CDR3, as DNA: TGTGCCAGCAGCTTACAACAGGGGAACCACGAGCAGTACTTC.

The J gene is TRBJ2-3, the V gene TRBV5-1, with a tentative D call TRBD1 (6 bases). The CDR3 has 16 residues. Germline CDR1 is SGHRS and CDR2 is YFSETQ. V lost 1 base to trimming and J lost 8 bases, with 20 bases between them. The CDR3, as DNA: TGCGCCAGCAGCTTGAATGGGCCAGGGGAGTCCGGTACGCAGTATTTT. Translated: CASSLNGPGESGTQYF.